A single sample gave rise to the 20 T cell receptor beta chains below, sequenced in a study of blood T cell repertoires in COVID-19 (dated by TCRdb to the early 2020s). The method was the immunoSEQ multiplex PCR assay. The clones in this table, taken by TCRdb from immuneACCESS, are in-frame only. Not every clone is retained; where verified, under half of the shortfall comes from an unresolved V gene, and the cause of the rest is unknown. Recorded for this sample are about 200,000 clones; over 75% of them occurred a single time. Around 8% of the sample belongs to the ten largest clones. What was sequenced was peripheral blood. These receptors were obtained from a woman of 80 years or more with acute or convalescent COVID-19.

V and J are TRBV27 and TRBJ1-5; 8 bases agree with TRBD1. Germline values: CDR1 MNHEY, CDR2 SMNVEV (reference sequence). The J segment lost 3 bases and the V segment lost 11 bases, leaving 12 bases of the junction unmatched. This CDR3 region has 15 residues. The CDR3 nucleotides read TGTGCCTGCTCCGGGAGGACAGGGCACAATCAGCCCCAGCATTTT. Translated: CACSGRTGHNQPQHF.

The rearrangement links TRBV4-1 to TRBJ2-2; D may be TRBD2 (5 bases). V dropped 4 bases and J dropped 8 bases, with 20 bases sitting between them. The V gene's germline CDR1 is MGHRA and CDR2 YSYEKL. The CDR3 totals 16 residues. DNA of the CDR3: TGCGCCAGCAGCCGAGGGAACAACGACCTACCGGGGGAGCTGTTTTTT. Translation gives CASSRGNNDLPGELFF.

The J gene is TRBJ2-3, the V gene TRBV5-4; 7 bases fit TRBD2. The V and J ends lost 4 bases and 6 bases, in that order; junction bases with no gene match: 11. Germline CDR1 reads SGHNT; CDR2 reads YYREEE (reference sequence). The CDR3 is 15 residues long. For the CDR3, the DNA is TGTGCCAGCAGCCACATTCCGGGGGGACGGGATACGCAGTATTTT. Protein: CASSHIPGGRDTQYF.

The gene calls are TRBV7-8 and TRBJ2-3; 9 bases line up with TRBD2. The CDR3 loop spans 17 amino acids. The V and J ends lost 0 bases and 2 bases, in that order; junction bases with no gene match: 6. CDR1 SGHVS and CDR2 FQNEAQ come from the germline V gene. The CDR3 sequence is CASSLARLAGYTDTQYF. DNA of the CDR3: TGTGCCAGCAGCTTAGCGAGGCTAGCGGGATACACAGATACGCAGTATTTT. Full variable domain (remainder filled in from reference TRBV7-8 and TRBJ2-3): GAGVSQSPRYKVAKRGQDVALRCDPISGHVSLFWYQQALGQGPEFLTYFQNEAQLDKSGLPSDRFFAERPEGSVSTLKIQRTQQEDSAVYLCASSLARLAGYTDTQYFGPGTRLTVL.

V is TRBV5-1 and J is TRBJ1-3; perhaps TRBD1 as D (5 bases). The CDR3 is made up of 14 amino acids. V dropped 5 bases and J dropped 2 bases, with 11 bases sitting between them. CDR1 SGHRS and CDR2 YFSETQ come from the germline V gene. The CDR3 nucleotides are TGCGCCAGCAGTTCAGACAGAGCTGGAAACACCATATATTTT. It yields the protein CASSSDRAGNTIYF.

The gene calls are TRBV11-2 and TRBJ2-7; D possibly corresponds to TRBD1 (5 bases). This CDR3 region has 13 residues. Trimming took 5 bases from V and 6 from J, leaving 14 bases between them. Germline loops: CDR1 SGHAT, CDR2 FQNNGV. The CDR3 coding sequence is TGTGCCAGCAGCCCGAGCAGGGTTGGCGAGCAGTACTTC. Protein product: CASSPSRVGEQYF.

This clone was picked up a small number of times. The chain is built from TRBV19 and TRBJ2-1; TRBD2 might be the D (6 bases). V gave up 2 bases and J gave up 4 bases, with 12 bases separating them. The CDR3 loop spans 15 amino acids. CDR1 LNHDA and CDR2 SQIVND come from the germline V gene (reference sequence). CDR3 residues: CASSISGGDYNEQFF. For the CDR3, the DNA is TGTGCCAGTAGTATATCAGGCGGGGATTACAATGAGCAGTTCTTC.

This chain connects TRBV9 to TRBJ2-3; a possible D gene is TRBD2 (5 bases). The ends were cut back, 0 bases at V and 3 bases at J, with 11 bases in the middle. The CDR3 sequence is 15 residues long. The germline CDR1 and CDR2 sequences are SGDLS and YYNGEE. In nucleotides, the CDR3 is TGTGCCAGCAGCGTAGGGGCGGGTTCGACAGATACGCAGTATTTT. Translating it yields CASSVGAGSTDTQYF.

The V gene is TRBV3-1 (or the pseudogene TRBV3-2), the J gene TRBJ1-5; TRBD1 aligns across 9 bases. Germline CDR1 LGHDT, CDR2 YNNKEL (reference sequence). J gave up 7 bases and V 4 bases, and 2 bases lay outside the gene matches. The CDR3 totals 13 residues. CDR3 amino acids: CASSPGQGQPQHF. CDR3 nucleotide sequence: TGTGCCAGCAGCCCGGGACAGGGACAGCCCCAGCATTTT.

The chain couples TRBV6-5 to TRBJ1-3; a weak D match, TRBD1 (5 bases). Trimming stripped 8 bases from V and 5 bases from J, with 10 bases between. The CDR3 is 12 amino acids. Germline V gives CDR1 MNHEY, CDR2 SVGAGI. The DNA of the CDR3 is TGTGCCAGCGGGACTAACCGAAACACCATATATTTT. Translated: CASGTNRNTIYF.

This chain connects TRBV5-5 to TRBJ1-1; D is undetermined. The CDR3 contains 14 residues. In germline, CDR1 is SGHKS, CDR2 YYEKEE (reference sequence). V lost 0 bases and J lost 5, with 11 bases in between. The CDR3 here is CASSLGGPGTEAFF. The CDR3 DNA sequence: TGTGCCAGCAGCTTGGGAGGGCCGGGGACTGAAGCTTTCTTT.

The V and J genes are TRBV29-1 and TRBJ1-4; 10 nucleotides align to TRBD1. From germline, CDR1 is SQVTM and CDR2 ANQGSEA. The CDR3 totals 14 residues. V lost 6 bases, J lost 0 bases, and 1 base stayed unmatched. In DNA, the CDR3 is TGCAGCGTCGGACAGGGGGCAACTAATGAAAAACTGTTTTTT. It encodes CSVGQGATNEKLFF.

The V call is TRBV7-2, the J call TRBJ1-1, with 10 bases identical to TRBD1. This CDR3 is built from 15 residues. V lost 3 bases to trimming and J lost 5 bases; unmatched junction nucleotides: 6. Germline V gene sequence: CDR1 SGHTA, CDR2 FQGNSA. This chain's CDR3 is CASSLTGGAGTEAFF. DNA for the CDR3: TGTGCCAGCAGCTTGACAGGGGGCGCGGGAACTGAAGCTTTCTTT.

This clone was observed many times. CDR3 coding DNA: TGTGCCAGCAGTTGGGGACAGGACACAGATACGCAGTATTTT. It yields the protein CASSWGQDTDTQYF. This chain uses TRBV6-5 with TRBJ2-3; TRBD1 matches at 8 bases. This CDR3 is built from 14 residues. With 4 bases clipped from V and 2 bases from J, the junction kept 2 bases outside the gene matches. The germline V gene encodes CDR1 MNHEY and CDR2 SVGAGI.

The CDR3 nucleotides read TGCGCCAGCAGCGCCAGCGGGGGCAACTACGAGCAGTACTTC. Its protein is CASSASGGNYEQYF. The genes are TRBV5-1 and TRBJ2-7; 8 bases match TRBD2. CDR1 and CDR2 (germline): SGHRS, YFSETQ. Trimming at V came to 4 bases and at J to 3 bases, leaving 6 bases not matched to a gene. This CDR3 contains 14 residues.

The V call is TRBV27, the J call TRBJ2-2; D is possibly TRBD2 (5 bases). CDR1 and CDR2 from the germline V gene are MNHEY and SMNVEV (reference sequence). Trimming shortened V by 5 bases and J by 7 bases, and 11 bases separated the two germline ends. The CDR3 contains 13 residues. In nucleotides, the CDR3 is TGTGCCAGCAGTGACTCAGGAGGCGGGGAGCTGTTTTTT. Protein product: CASSDSGGGELFF.

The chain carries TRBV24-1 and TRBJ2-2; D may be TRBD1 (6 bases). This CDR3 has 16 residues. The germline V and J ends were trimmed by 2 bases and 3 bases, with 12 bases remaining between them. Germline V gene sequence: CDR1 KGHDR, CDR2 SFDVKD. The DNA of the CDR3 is TGTGCCACCAGTGATTCGTCAGGGGCGGACACCGGGGAGCTGTTTTTT. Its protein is CATSDSSGADTGELFF.

CDR3 nucleotides: TGTGCCAGCAGCTTGGGCTCCGGGACTAGGAGCACAGATACGCAGTATTTT. Amino acids: CASSLGSGTRSTDTQYF. The chain couples TRBV5-4 to TRBJ2-3; TRBD2 agrees at 8 bases. Germline trimming cut 0 bases from V and 0 bases from J; bases unmatched to any gene: 6. The germline V gene has CDR1 SGHNT and CDR2 YYREEE (reference sequence). CDR3 size: 17 residues.

CDR3 bases: TGTGCCAGCAGTTACTTTCGGGGGGGAGGTTACGAGCAGTACTTC. This translates into CASSYFRGGGYEQYF. V and J are TRBV6-5 and TRBJ2-7; 8 positions agree with TRBD2. The CDR3 is 15 residues long. Trimming cost V 1 base and J 4 bases; bases outside gene matches: 6. Germline loops: CDR1 MNHEY, CDR2 SVGAGI.

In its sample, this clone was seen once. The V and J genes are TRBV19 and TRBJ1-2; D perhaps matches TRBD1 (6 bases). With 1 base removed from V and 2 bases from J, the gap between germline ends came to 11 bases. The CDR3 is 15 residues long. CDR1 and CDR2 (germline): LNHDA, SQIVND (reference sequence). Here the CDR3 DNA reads TGTGCCAGTAGTATAGGTGACAGGACGAACTATGGCTACACCTTC. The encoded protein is CASSIGDRTNYGYTF.